A single T cell receptor (beta chain) is shown here with its context. This clonotype was seen a few times. No cognate antigen has been identified for it. Base qualities were left out, and no much larger clone turns up one base away. The library relied on 5' RACE. Sequencing instrument: Illumina HiSeq 2500. A second PCR of roughly 7 to 12 cycles was run with a J-beta primer mix and a sample-barcoded 5' primer. A template-switch 5' adaptor carrying 12 random nucleotides introduced a unique molecular identifier onto each TCR beta cDNA molecule. Each sample yielded at least 3 million CDR3-containing paired-end reads. First-strand cDNA synthesis was performed from all RNA using the Mint cDNA synthesis kit, with priming by a TRBC-specific oligonucleotide. Following uracil-DNA glycosylase treatment, a first 18-cycle PCR with universal primers M1SS and BC2_uni_R was performed on all cDNA. In the source study's methods: For normalization, 1 million high-quality reads, each with a distinct molecular identifier, were randomly selected from each sample. Reads sharing molecular identifiers were discarded rather than binned into consensus sequences. MiTCR, set to a Q25 quality threshold and the strictest error-elimination algorithm, was used for CDR3 identification, clonotype clustering and error correction. A nonparametric unseen species model using Euler transformation provided a lower-bound estimate of total TCR beta diversity. In-frame beta chains were kept once TCRdb had trimmed the public reads at Q25 with fastp and called clones with MiXCR. Identical CDR3 proteins give one entry, which carries the most common genes and DNA. TCRdb, rather than the study authors, made the V and J calls. The sample table contains about 1.8 million distinct CDR3 sequences; only one count was recorded for just under 50% of them. The ten largest make up over 2% of the sample.

The data were taken from a study of blood T cells in healthy people across ages (dated by TCRdb to between 2014 and 2017). Looking at the study overall: In model experiments, template switching captured about one uniquely barcoded TCR beta cDNA molecule for every two T cells. Age-related changes in TCR beta repertoire diversity were measured in the study by deep sequencing normalized with unique cDNA molecular identifiers. Donors were grouped into four age groups: young (average roughly 17 years), middle-aged (39), aged (about 59) and long-lived (just over 80). To avoid experimental bias, donors of different ages were distributed randomly across sequencing lanes. For two donors (one aged 18 to 29 and one aged 80 or older), the study analyzed two additional independent replicas of 1 million unique cDNA reads from the same blood draw. What the study reported, not specific to this receptor: There was a strong correlation between observed TCR beta diversity and the percentage of naive T cells measured by flow cytometry. Compared with the aged group, the long-lived group had more naive CD4+ T cells, fewer expanded clones and increased TCR diversity, suggesting age selection. Bulk unsorted PBMC profiling prevented conclusive comparison of naive and antigen-experienced compartments. The CMV infection status of donors was not known, potentially confounding age-related changes in expanded clonotypes. Observed TCR beta diversity per million T cells fell roughly linearly with age, and a significant reduction was already apparent by age roughly 41. Total diversity estimates from one million sequenced T cells were considered lower bounds and underestimates.

There are 16 amino acids in the CDR3, from cysteine to phenylalanine inclusive. The only DNA kept is the CDR3, 48 bases in frame from the first base. CDR1 MNHEY and CDR2 SVGAGI were looked up in the germline V gene. V and J are trimmed by 2 bases and 7 bases, and the gene matches miss 8 bases of the junction. The 40 or so donors, aged 6 to 90 years, were systemically healthy Caucasian individuals from Russia. Ten milliliters of peripheral blood were drawn from each donor into EDTA-treated Vacutainer tubes. Ficoll-Paque density-gradient centrifugation was used to isolate PBMCs, with at least 6.5 million obtained per sample. Trizol reagent was used to extract total RNA from the PBMCs, yielding at least 5 micrograms per sample. The percentages of naive CD45RAhigh/CD27high T cells were determined by flow cytometry on a PBMC aliquot from every donor.

The rearranged segments are TRBV6-5 and TRBJ2-1, with TRBD2 identical over 10 junction bases. The sequence derives from a woman aged 40 to 55 in good health. Sequenced sample: blood. CDR3 region: CASSYRGLAGANEQFF. The nucleotide sequence reads as follows: TGTGCCAGCAGTTACCGGGGGCTAGCGGGGGCTAATGAGCAGTTCTTC.